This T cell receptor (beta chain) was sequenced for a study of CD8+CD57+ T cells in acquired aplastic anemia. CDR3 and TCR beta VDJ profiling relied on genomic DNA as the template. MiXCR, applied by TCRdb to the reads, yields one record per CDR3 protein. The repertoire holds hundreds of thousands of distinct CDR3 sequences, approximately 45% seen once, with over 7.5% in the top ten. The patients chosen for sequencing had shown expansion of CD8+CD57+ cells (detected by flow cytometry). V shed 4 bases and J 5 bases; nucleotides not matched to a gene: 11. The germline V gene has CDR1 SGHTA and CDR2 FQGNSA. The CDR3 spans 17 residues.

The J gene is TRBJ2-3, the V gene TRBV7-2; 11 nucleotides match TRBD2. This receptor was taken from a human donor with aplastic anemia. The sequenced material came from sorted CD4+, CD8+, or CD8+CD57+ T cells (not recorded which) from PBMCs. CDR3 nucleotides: TGTGCCAGCAGCTCACTAGCGGGGGCTAATAGAGGAGATACGCAGTATTTT. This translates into CASSSLAGANRGDTQYF.